This T cell receptor (beta chain) emerged from a study of T-cell reconstitution after alpha-beta-depleted transplantation in children. Study-level results: Expanded clones from the graft, numbering several hundred, reportedly supplied alpha-beta T cells about two months after transplant. One year post-transplant, T-cell counts and diversity were largely derived from T cells produced anew.

Germline loops: CDR1 DFQATT, CDR2 SNEGSKA (reference sequence). Trimming took 5 bases from V and 10 from J, leaving 12 bases between them. The CDR3 is 11 amino acids. The table lists this clonotype with a count of one. Its antigen is undetermined. Unique molecular identifiers were incorporated during preparation of the TCRbeta library. TCRdb redid the calling of the PCR reads with MiXCR, one entry per CDR3 protein. The data hold 800,000 to 1,000,000 distinct CDR3 sequences, with roughly 29% observed a single time. The gene calls are TRBV20-1 and TRBJ2-1; D not certain. The material sequenced was PBMCs, mostly from graft donor cells, taken 360 days after TCRalphabeta/CD19-depleted stem cell transplant. This clonotype was sampled from a boy under three years old who had a stem cell transplant for SCID, so the T cells may come from the graft donor. The CDR3 is CSAFLLGEQFF. The DNA for the CDR3 is TGCAGTGCTTTTCTACTTGGGGAGCAGTTCTTC.